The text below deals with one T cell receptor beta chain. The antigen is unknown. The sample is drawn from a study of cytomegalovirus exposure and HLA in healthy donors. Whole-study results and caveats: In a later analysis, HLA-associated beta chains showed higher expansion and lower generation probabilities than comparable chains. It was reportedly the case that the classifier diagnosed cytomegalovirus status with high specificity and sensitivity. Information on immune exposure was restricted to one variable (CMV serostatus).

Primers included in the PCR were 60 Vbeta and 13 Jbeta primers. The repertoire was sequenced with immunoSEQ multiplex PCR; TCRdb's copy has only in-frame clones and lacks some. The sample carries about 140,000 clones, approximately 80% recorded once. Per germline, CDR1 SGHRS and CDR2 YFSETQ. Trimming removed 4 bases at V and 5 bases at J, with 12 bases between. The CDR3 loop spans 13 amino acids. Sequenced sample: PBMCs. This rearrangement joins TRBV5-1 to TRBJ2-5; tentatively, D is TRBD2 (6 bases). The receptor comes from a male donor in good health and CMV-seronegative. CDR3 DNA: TGCGCCAGCAGCGACCTCGGGAGCGAGACCCAGTACTTC. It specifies CASSDLGSETQYF.